Listed below are T cell receptor beta chains from one sample, sequenced in a study of CD8 T cells in ankylosing spondylitis. TCRdb ran MiXCR on the 5' RACE reads and lists one entry per CDR3 protein. The sample yields 200,000 to 250,000 distinct CDR3 sequences, 18% seen once. The sequencing input was blood, either unsorted or a sorted T cell fraction (not recorded which). The receptors stem from a male donor with ankylosing spondylitis. Each CDR3 is given with its conserved first and last residue. D genes are given only for firm matches. The size entry is marked missing in some rows and otherwise reads once, few, many or a size class.

NA	TRBV7-2	few	TRBJ2-7	CASSTIASPSEQYF	TGTGCCAGCAGCACAATAGCGTCTCCGTCCGAGCAGTACTTC
NA	TRBV9	NA	TRBJ2-1	CASSAPSRDTSSYNEQFF	TGTGCCAGCAGCGCGCCGTCCCGGGACACGAGCTCCTACAATGAGCAGTTCTTC
TRBD2	TRBV28	NA	TRBJ2-3	CASSESGLVFTDTQYF	TGTGCCAGCAGCGAATCAGGACTAGTTTTCACAGATACGCAGTATTTT
NA	TRBV5-4	NA	TRBJ1-1	CASSLGSVNVMPFF	TGTGCCAGCAGCTTGGGGTCAGTGAATGTGATGCCTTTCTTT
NA	TRBV28	NA	TRBJ2-1	CASSLCIHYNEQFF	TGTGCCAGCAGTTTATGCATACACTACAATGAGCAGTTCTTC
TRBD1	TRBV20-1	NA	TRBJ2-2	CSARGPPGQRTGELFF	TGCAGTGCTAGAGGTCCCCCGGGACAGAGGACCGGGGAGCTGTTTTTT
NA	TRBV5-1	many	TRBJ2-1	CASSLAEAGVVYNEQFF	TGCGCCAGCAGCTTGGCCGAGGCAGGGGTTGTTTACAATGAGCAGTTCTTC
TRBD2	TRBV6-6	NA	TRBJ2-1	CASRGLANEQFF	TGTGCCAGCAGGGGACTAGCGAATGAGCAGTTCTTC
TRBD1	TRBV12-3/TRBV12-4	NA	TRBJ1-1	CASGLTGGHTEAFF	TGTGCCAGCGGGTTGACAGGGGGGCACACTGAAGCTTTCTTT
NA	TRBV9	NA	TRBJ2-1	CASSVSGDSYNEQFF	TGTGCCAGCAGCGTTTCGGGCGATTCCTACAATGAGCAGTTCTTC
NA	TRBV29-1	few	TRBJ1-6	CSVERVYKSSYNSPLHF	TGCAGCGTTGAACGGGTTTACAAGAGCTCCTATAATTCACCCCTCCACTTT
TRBD1	TRBV6-1	NA	TRBJ1-1	CASTHGTGGENTEAFF	TGTGCCAGCACCCATGGGACAGGGGGCGAAAACACTGAAGCTTTCTTT
NA	TRBV3-1	NA	TRBJ2-3	CASSPPATLGNTDTQYF	TGTGCCAGCAGCCCGCCCGCTACCCTGGGGAACACAGATACGCAGTATTTT
TRBD1	TRBV27	few	TRBJ2-5	CASKNRGMETQYF	TGTGCCAGCAAAAACAGGGGGATGGAGACCCAGTACTTC
NA	TRBV7-8	few	TRBJ2-1	CASSLRGIGNNEQFF	TGTGCCAGCAGCTTACGGGGTATCGGCAACAATGAGCAGTTCTTC
NA	TRBV7-9	few	TRBJ1-1	CASSFGDDEAFF	TGTGCCAGCAGCTTTGGGGACGATGAAGCTTTCTTT
TRBD2	TRBV6-2/TRBV6-3	many	TRBJ2-1	CASSYSSGGYNEQFF	TGTGCCAGCAGTTACTCTAGCGGGGGGTACAATGAGCAGTTCTTC
TRBD2	TRBV6-1	few	TRBJ2-3	CASSETSGGADTQYF	TGTGCCAGCAGTGAAACTAGCGGGGGTGCAGATACGCAGTATTTT
TRBD1	TRBV27	NA	TRBJ2-1	CASSLLLESPGQGLFF	TGTGCCAGCAGTTTATTGCTTGAGAGCCCGGGACAGGGTTTGTTCTTC
NA	TRBV12-3/TRBV12-4	many	TRBJ1-3	CASSFPRGEVGNTIYF	TGTGCCAGCAGTTTCCCCCGGGGGGAGGTTGGAAACACCATATATTTT
NA	TRBV4-3	few	TRBJ2-1	CASSQDPPGALYNEQFF	TGCGCCAGCAGCCAAGACCCTCCAGGGGCGCTATACAATGAGCAGTTCTTC
NA	TRBV6-4	NA	TRBJ2-5	CASSDRPGETQYF	TGTGCCAGCAGTGACAGGCCAGGGGAGACCCAGTACTTC
NA	TRBV3-1	NA	TRBJ2-1	CASSQDAGLPEDEQFF	TGTGCCAGCAGCCAAGATGCGGGACTTCCTGAGGATGAGCAGTTCTTC
TRBD1	TRBV5-1	NA	TRBJ2-7	CASSLSGQGSYEQYF	TGCGCCAGCAGCTTGTCTGGACAGGGATCTTACGAGCAGTACTTC
TRBD1	TRBV7-2	NA	TRBJ1-3	CASSFTGGFSGNTIYF	TGTGCCAGCAGCTTCACAGGGGGTTTCTCTGGAAACACCATATATTTT
TRBD1	TRBV20-1	NA	TRBJ2-1	CSARAGTGFYNEQFF	TGCAGTGCTAGAGCGGGGACAGGGTTCTACAATGAGCAGTTCTTC
NA	TRBV15	few	TRBJ2-7	CATSRDSVGIEQYF	TGTGCCACCAGCAGAGATTCGGTAGGGATCGAGCAGTACTTC
TRBD1	TRBV19	NA	TRBJ1-1	CASSTFTGDTEAFF	TGTGCCAGTAGTACCTTCACAGGGGACACTGAAGCTTTCTTT
TRBD1	TRBV7-9	many	TRBJ1-1	CASSYATGVEAEAFF	TGTGCCAGCAGCTACGCCACAGGGGTTGAGGCTGAAGCTTTCTTT
NA	TRBV6-2/TRBV6-3	NA	TRBJ2-7	CASSYLGDLYEQYF	TGTGCCAGCAGTTACTTGGGCGACCTTTACGAGCAGTACTTC
TRBD2	TRBV7-8	many	TRBJ2-1	CASSLGFRLAGGSSYNEQFF	TGTGCCAGCAGCTTAGGTTTTAGGCTAGCGGGAGGTAGCTCCTACAATGAGCAGTTCTTC
NA	TRBV7-9	NA	TRBJ1-2	CASSLGADFYGYTF	TGTGCCAGCAGCTTAGGGGCGGATTTCTATGGCTACACCTTC
NA	TRBV6-5	few	TRBJ1-1	CASSPRVGEAFF	TGTGCCAGCAGCCCCCGGGTGGGTGAAGCTTTCTTT
NA	TRBV19	NA	TRBJ2-1	CASSPGIYNEQFF	TGTGCCAGTTCCCCAGGGATATACAATGAGCAGTTCTTC
NA	TRBV7-9	NA	TRBJ1-1	CASSERTGGARNTEAFF	TGTGCCAGCAGCGAACGCACGGGGGGGGCGCGGAACACTGAAGCTTTCTTT
NA	TRBV25-1	NA	TRBJ2-3	CASSELYSDTQYF	TGTGCCAGCAGTGAATTGTATTCAGATACGCAGTATTTT
TRBD1	TRBV10-3	NA	TRBJ2-1	CAISEGTGISYNEQFF	TGTGCCATCAGTGAGGGGACAGGGATTTCCTACAATGAGCAGTTCTTC
NA	TRBV24-1	few	TRBJ2-2	CATSDTAGGERPNTGELFF	TGTGCCACCAGTGACACGGCTGGCGGGGAAAGACCGAACACCGGGGAGCTGTTTTTT
NA	TRBV4-2	NA	TRBJ2-3	CASSQELDTQYF	TGTGCCAGCAGCCAAGAACTAGATACGCAGTATTTT